A selection of T cell receptor beta chains follows, all from one sample in a study of regulatory T cells in long-lasting Graves disease. TCRdb processed the multiplex PCR reads anew with MiXCR; each CDR3 protein has one entry. This sample has 400,000 to 500,000 distinct CDR3 sequences, with approximately 23% found just once. This sample comprised peripheral blood mononuclear cells (PBMCs), obtained when the disease was refractory, from a patient treated with antithyroid drugs. These receptors were collected from a female donor with Graves disease. Each CDR3 is given with its conserved first and last residue. A D gene is named only where the DNA matches it firmly. The size field is filled for only some rows; it gives once, few, many or a size class.

d_gene | abundance | j_gene | v_gene | CDR3nt | CDR3aa
. | few | TRBJ1-5 | TRBV20-1 | TGCAGTGCTAGATCACGAGAGTATAGCAATCAGCCCCAGCATTTT | CSARSREYSNQPQHF
. | . | TRBJ2-7 | TRBV20-1 | TGCAGTGCTCTCTCCGGGGGACAGAGCTACGAGCAGTACTTC | CSALSGGQSYEQYF
. | few | TRBJ1-1 | TRBV7-2 | TGTGCCAGCAGCTTCTCGGTCCCGGGCACTGAAGCTTTCTTT | CASSFSVPGTEAFF
. | many | TRBJ1-1 | TRBV12-3/TRBV12-4 | TGTGCCAGCAGTTCATTAACCGGGACACTGGGGAACACTGAAGCTTTCTTT | CASSSLTGTLGNTEAFF
. | few | TRBJ2-7 | TRBV11-2 | TGTGCCAGCAGCTTCAACGAGGGTTCCTACGAGCAGTACTTC | CASSFNEGSYEQYF
. | few | TRBJ2-7 | TRBV19 | TGTGCCAGTAGTATAGCCCGGGAATCCTACGAGCAGTACTTC | CASSIARESYEQYF
. | many | TRBJ2-5 | TRBV27 | TGTGCCAGCAGTTCGACCGCCTGGGAGATGCAGACCCAGTACTTC | CASSSTAWEMQTQYF
. | few | TRBJ2-7 | TRBV7-2 | TGTGCCAGCAGCTTGGGGGGCAGGGTGAGCTCCTACGAGCAGTACTTC | CASSLGGRVSSYEQYF
TRBD1 | . | TRBJ1-2 | TRBV19 | TGTGCCAGTAGTAAATCAACAGGGGACTATGGCTACACCTTC | CASSKSTGDYGYTF
. | many | TRBJ1-5 | TRBV20-1 | TGCAGTGCTGCGCGCTGGACACGAGGTCAGCCCCAGCATTTT | CSAARWTRGQPQHF
TRBD2 | . | TRBJ2-1 | TRBV7-8 | TGTGCCAGCAGCTTAGCTGTGGCGGGGGGACAGTTCTTC | CASSLAVAGGQFF
. | . | TRBJ1-4 | TRBV25-1 | TGTGCCAGCAGTGAATGGGGCACAGGAAAGCTGTTTTTT | CASSEWGTGKLFF
TRBD1 | . | TRBJ2-5 | TRBV7-9 | TGCGCCAGCAGCCAAGTCGGGACAGGGGCAGAGACCCAGTACTTC | CASSQVGTGAETQYF
. | many | TRBJ1-2 | TRBV28 | TGTGCCAGCAGTTTAATAGGGGAGCGTGGCTACACCTTC | CASSLIGERGYTF
. | many | TRBJ1-2 | TRBV7-3 | TGTGCCAGCAGCCTTCGTCGGGGGCCGGAGGGCTACACCTTC | CASSLRRGPEGYTF
. | . | TRBJ2-1 | TRBV30 | TGTGCCTGGAGATCCGGGATCGGGCACAATGAGCAGTTCTTC | CAWRSGIGHNEQFF
. | . | TRBJ1-5 | TRBV19 | TGTGCCAGTAAAGGAGAACAGGGAAGCAATCAGCCCCAGCATTTT | CASKGEQGSNQPQHF
TRBD1 | . | TRBJ2-5 | TRBV20-1 | TGCAGTGCTGATCCGGGACAGGGCCAAGAGACCCAGTACTTC | CSADPGQGQETQYF
. | many | TRBJ2-7 | TRBV12-3/TRBV12-4 | TGTGCCAGCAGTTTAGCCGGGTTGCGCCACGAGCAGTACTTC | CASSLAGLRHEQYF
. | many | TRBJ1-6 | TRBV6-5 | TGTGCCAGCAGTTCCCGTGGGCCCGGGGCTAATTCACCCCTCCACTTT | CASSSRGPGANSPLHF
. | many | TRBJ1-2 | TRBV7-2 | TGTGCCAGCAGCACCACAGGGATTAACTATGGCTACACCTTC | CASSTTGINYGYTF
. | many | TRBJ1-1 | TRBV7-2 | TGTGCCGGAAGCGGACGAGCGGGGACTGAAGCTTTCTTT | CAGSGRAGTEAFF